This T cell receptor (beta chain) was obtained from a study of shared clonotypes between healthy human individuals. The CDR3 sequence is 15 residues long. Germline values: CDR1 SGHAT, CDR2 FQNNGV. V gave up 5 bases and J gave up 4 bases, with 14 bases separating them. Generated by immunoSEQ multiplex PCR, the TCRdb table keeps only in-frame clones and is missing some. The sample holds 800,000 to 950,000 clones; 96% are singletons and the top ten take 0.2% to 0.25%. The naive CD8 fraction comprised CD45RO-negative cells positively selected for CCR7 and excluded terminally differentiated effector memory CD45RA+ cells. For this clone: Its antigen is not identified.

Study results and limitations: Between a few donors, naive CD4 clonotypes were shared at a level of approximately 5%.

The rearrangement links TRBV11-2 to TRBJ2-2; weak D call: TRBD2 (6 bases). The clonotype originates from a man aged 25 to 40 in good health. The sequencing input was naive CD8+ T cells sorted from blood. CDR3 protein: CASSPAGGVTGELFF. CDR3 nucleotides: TGTGCCAGCAGCCCAGCCGGGGGTGTCACCGGGGAGCTGTTTTTT. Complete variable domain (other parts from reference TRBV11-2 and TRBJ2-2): EAGVAQSPRYKIIEKRQSVAFWCNPISGHATLYWYQQILGQGPKLLIQFQNNGVVDDSQLPKDRFSAERLKGVDSTLKIQPAKLEDSAVYLCASSPAGGVTGELFFGEGSRLTVL.